The clone carrying this T cell receptor beta chain came up a few times. Its antigen is not identified. These data originate in a study of beta chain features in type 1 diabetes. General study points: Patients with type 1 diabetes carried fewer insertions and had more deletions at their VDJ junctions. Patients with Type 1 diabetes showed moderately but significantly shorter TCRB CDR3s in all four CD4+ subsets. The cDNA sequencing approach could over-represent high-TCR-expressing cells.

One heparinised blood draw, averaging about 100 mL, came from each donor. Sorting based on CD45RO/CCR7/CD25/CD127/CD95/CD27 separated CD4+ naive, central memory, regulatory and stem cell-like memory cells. In germline, CDR1 is SGHTA, CDR2 FQGTGA. J was trimmed by 5 bases and V by 5 bases; bases with no gene match: 8. The CDR3 contains 15 residues. cDNA synthesis used the whole RNA isolate, giving expressed TCRB sequences. Data came from immunoSEQ multiplex PCR; TCRdb stores just in-frame clones and leaves some out. The sample records 350,000 to 400,000 clones, roughly an eighth being singletons. The V gene is TRBV7-3, the J gene TRBJ2-1; 8 bases line up with TRBD2. The source is a young woman with type 1 diabetes. The sequenced sample consisted of naive CD4+ T cells from blood. The CDR3 nucleotides read TGTGCCAGCAGCCCGTCTGGGACTAGTAACAATGAGCAGTTCTTC. It is translated as CASSPSGTSNNEQFF.